The 7 T cell receptor beta chains given below trace back to one sample, sequenced in a study of cytomegalovirus exposure and HLA in healthy donors. Primers: 60 Vbeta forward and 13 Jbeta reverse. Sequenced by immunoSEQ multiplex PCR; TCRdb stores in-frame clones only, minus some. This table holds fewer than 300,000 clones, 70% to 90% found once. The sample was PBMCs. These receptor sequences come from a man aged 35-49 years in good health and CMV-seropositive.

The V and J genes are TRBV11-1 and TRBJ2-7; 10 bases line up with TRBD2. CDR3 length equals 14 residues. The germline gives CDR1 SGHAT, CDR2 FQDESV (reference sequence). V was pared by 1 base and J by 7 bases, with 4 bases of the junction left unmatched. The CDR3 nucleotides read TGTGCCAGCAGCTTAGGGACTAGCGGAGAGGAGCAGTACTTC. It encodes CASSLGTSGEEQYF.

This clone was seen a handful of times. The V call is TRBV6-5, the J call TRBJ1-1; D not certain. The ends were cut back, 2 bases at V and 4 bases at J, with 11 bases in the middle. Germline loops: CDR1 MNHEY, CDR2 SVGAGI. The CDR3 sequence is 14 residues long. The CDR3 here is CASSYGGPGTEAFF. The CDR3 DNA reads TGTGCCAGCAGTTACGGAGGGCCGGGCACTGAAGCTTTCTTT.

This clone was found once. V gene TRBV7-3 combines with J gene TRBJ2-1; 7 bases fit TRBD2. Looked up from germline, CDR1 is SGHTA and CDR2 is FQGTGA. This CDR3 spans 15 amino acids. The trim removed 5 bases at V and 0 bases at J, leaving 4 bases unmatched. The CDR3 nucleotides read TGTGCCAGCAGCCGAGGCGGGAGCTCCTACAATGAGCAGTTCTTC. Its protein is CASSRGGSSYNEQFF.

The chain combines TRBV2 with TRBJ2-5; D possibly corresponds to TRBD1 (5 bases). This CDR3 is 16 amino acids long. V was cut by 5 bases and J by 1 base, with 17 bases left in between. Germline V lookup: CDR1 SNHLY, CDR2 FYNNEI. CDR3 coding DNA: TGTGCCAGCAGTCTCCTCAGGGCAGGGATCCAAGAGACCCAGTACTTC. Residues: CASSLLRAGIQETQYF.

The chain carries TRBV6-6 and TRBJ1-5; D unclear. The CDR3 totals 13 residues. Deletions cut 4 bases from V and 9 bases from J, with 13 bases between. The germline CDR1 and CDR2 sequences are MNHNY and SVGAGI (reference sequence). The CDR3 sequence: CASSFFTGRPQHF. CDR3 DNA: TGTGCCAGCAGTTTTTTCACTGGTCGGCCCCAGCATTTT.

The V gene is TRBV11-2, the J gene TRBJ2-7; TRBD2 agrees at 10 bases. The CDR3 spans 14 residues. V dropped 5 bases and J dropped 7; count of bases not matched to a gene: 8. Per the germline V gene, CDR1 is SGHAT and CDR2 is FQNNGV. In nucleotides, the CDR3 is TGTGCCAGCAGCCAGCTAGCGGGAGTGGGTGAGCAGTACTTC. Its protein product is CASSQLAGVGEQYF. Supplemented by reference TRBV11-2 and TRBJ2-7, the full variable domain reads EAGVAQSPRYKIIEKRQSVAFWCNPISGHATLYWYQQILGQGPKLLIQFQNNGVVDDSQLPKDRFSAERLKGVDSTLKIQPAKLEDSAVYLCASSQLAGVGEQYFGPGTRLTVT.

The CDR3 nucleotides are TGCGCCAGCAGCCCCTGGGAGGTGGGCACAGATACGCAGTATTTT. Its protein product is CASSPWEVGTDTQYF. The rearrangement uses TRBV4-1 and TRBJ2-3, with D tentatively TRBD2 (6 bases). With 4 bases removed from V and 1 base from J, the gap between germline ends came to 12 bases. CDR3 size: 15 residues. Germline V gives CDR1 MGHRA, CDR2 YSYEKL.